The 26 T cell receptor beta chains in this list originate from one sample, sequenced in a study of blood T cell repertoires in COVID-19. Only in-frame clones appear in the TCRdb table, and some are missing; sequencing was by immunoSEQ multiplex PCR. The table includes roughly 57,000 clones, around nine tenths detected once. Sequenced: peripheral blood. These receptors all come from a woman aged 55-70 years with COVID-19, enrolled during active disease.

The V call is TRBV6-6, the J call TRBJ2-7; D not resolved. Per the germline V gene, CDR1 is MNHNY and CDR2 is SVGAGI (reference sequence). The V end was cut by 0 bases, the J end by 0 bases, with 9 bases between. The length of the CDR3 is 15 residues. CDR3 protein: CASSYSTTLSYEQYF. CDR3 coding DNA: TGTGCCAGCAGTTACTCAACTACCCTCTCCTACGAGCAGTACTTC.

The count of this clone is one. The rearrangement links TRBV29-1 to TRBJ2-2; TRBD1 aligns across 8 bases. V lost 7 bases to trimming and J lost 2 bases; unmatched junction nucleotides: 9. The germline V gene encodes CDR1 SQVTM and CDR2 ANQGSEA. The CDR3 extends over 15 amino acids. The CDR3 nucleotides read TGCAGCGCCGCAACCGGGACAGGAAACACCGGGGAGCTGTTTTTT. Its protein is CSAATGTGNTGELFF.

This chain joins TRBV5-1 and TRBJ2-6, with TRBD2 identical over 11 bases. The CDR3 runs 21 residues. From germline, CDR1 is SGHRS and CDR2 YFSETQ. V shed 3 bases, J shed 0 bases, and the junction held 14 bases outside the gene matches. In DNA, the CDR3 is TGCGCCAGCAGCTCAACCCTGGCAGGACTAGCGGGCCGCTCTGGGGCCAACGTCCTGACTTTC. This encodes CASSSTLAGLAGRSGANVLTF.

This clone has only one observation. The rearrangement links TRBV19 to TRBJ2-2; the D is unclear. The germline gives CDR1 LNHDA, CDR2 SQIVND (reference sequence). The CDR3 is 14 residues long. V lost 11 bases to trimming and J lost 0 bases, with 13 bases between them. The CDR3 DNA is TGTGCCCCATGGTCGGTCCCGAACACCGGGGAGCTGTTTTTT. Protein: CAPWSVPNTGELFF.

Concerning this clone itself: The identical CDR3 is also encoded by other nucleotide sequences in the sample. This chain links TRBV19 with TRBJ2-3; D might be TRBD1 (5 bases). The CDR3 contains 13 residues. V was trimmed by 5 bases and J by 0 bases, leaving 6 bases between them. Germline CDR1 and CDR2: LNHDA and SQIVND (reference sequence). CDR3 nucleotides: TGTGCCAGTAGTTCAGGGAGCACAGATACGCAGTATTTT. Its protein is CASSSGSTDTQYF.

The chain carries TRBV6-5 and TRBJ2-7; 7 nucleotides align to TRBD1. With V trimmed by 2 bases and J by 4 bases, 5 bases remained unmatched. The CDR3 runs to 14 residues. Germline values: CDR1 MNHEY, CDR2 SVGAGI. The CDR3 loop reads CASSYGQGVYEQYF. CDR3 DNA sequence: TGTGCCAGCAGTTACGGGCAGGGGGTGTACGAGCAGTACTTC.

This clone has more than one count but fewer than ten. The CDR3 sequence is CASLRKGGLYGYTF. CDR3 DNA sequence: TGTGCCAGCTTAAGGAAGGGTGGACTATATGGCTACACCTTC. The rearrangement joins TRBV13 to TRBJ1-2; no clear D gene. The CDR3 is made up of 14 amino acids. CDR1 is PRHDT, CDR2 FYEKMQ, per germline (reference sequence). Trimming removed 8 bases at V and 5 bases at J, with 18 bases between.

The chain couples TRBV15 to TRBJ2-3; weak D call: TRBD2 (7 bases). Trimming stripped 4 bases from V and 0 bases from J, with 14 bases between. The CDR3 sequence is 16 residues long. In germline, CDR1 is LNHNV, CDR2 YYDKDF (reference sequence). As DNA, the CDR3 is TGTGCCACCAGCAAGCCCCGGGGGGCTAGCACAGATACGCAGTATTTT. Translating it yields CATSKPRGASTDTQYF.

The chain uses TRBV6-6 and TRBJ2-1, with TRBD2 matching over 7 bases. Germline V CDR1 and CDR2: MNHNY, SVGAGI (reference sequence). This CDR3 is built from 16 residues. The J segment lost 5 bases and the V segment lost 7 bases, leaving 14 bases of the junction unmatched. As DNA, the CDR3 is TGTGCCAGCATTACGGCTGGGCTAGCGGAAAACAATGAGCAGTTCTTC. It encodes CASITAGLAENNEQFF.

This clone has only one observation. The J gene is TRBJ2-3, the V gene TRBV19; D unclear. The CDR3 spans 16 residues. CDR1 is LNHDA and CDR2 is SQIVND in the germline V gene (reference sequence). Trimming left V 9 bases short and J 7 bases short, with 26 bases between. In DNA, the CDR3 is TGTGCCAGAACCTCGCCGATGGTTGGTCCGAGATATACGCAGTATTTT. Translation: CARTSPMVGPRYTQYF.

The chain employs TRBV28 and TRBJ1-1, with TRBD1 identical over 7 bases. V dropped 7 bases and J dropped 0; count of bases not matched to a gene: 8. CDR1 is MDHEN, CDR2 SYDVKM, per germline. The CDR3 totals 15 residues. Written as DNA, the CDR3 is TGTGCCAGCACTACAGGGGCTAATTTGAACACTGAAGCTTTCTTT. Amino acid sequence: CASTTGANLNTEAFF.

This clone turned up a few times. This chain uses TRBV6-5 with TRBJ2-2; D possibly corresponds to TRBD1 (5 bases). With 4 bases removed from V and 7 bases from J, the gap between germline ends came to 13 bases. Germline assignment: CDR1 MNHEY and CDR2 SVGAGI. The CDR3 spans 14 residues. CDR3 DNA sequence: TGTGCCAGCAGTTCGCAGGGTGGTGGCGGGGAGCTGTTTTTT. This codes for CASSSQGGGGELFF.

This chain links TRBV21-1 with TRBJ1-1; the DNA was not used to check the table's D call, TRBD1. TRBV21-1 is labeled a pseudogene. This CDR3 region has 17 residues. The DNA of the CDR3 is TGTGCCAGCAGCAAGGGACAGGGGGCGAGGTATGGCACTGAAGCTTTCTTT. Translated: CASSKGQGARYGTEAFF.

V and J are TRBV12-3 or TRBV12-4 and TRBJ1-2; tentatively, D is TRBD1 (5 bases). CDR3 length equals 13 residues. V was cut by 6 bases and J by 8 bases, with 16 bases left in between. The CDR3 spells CASRDGAMGGYTF. As DNA, the CDR3 is TGTGCCAGCAGGGATGGGGCCATGGGGGGCTACACCTTC.

The chain is built from TRBV29-1 and TRBJ1-1; no clear D. V was trimmed by 8 bases and J by 1 base, leaving 11 bases between them. This CDR3 comprises 12 residues. Looked up from germline, CDR1 is SQVTM and CDR2 is ANQGSEA. CDR3 sequence (DNA): TGCAGCACCCGACTTAAGAACACTGAAGCTTTCTTT. Protein product: CSTRLKNTEAFF.

This clone has more than one count but fewer than ten. The chain uses TRBV19 and TRBJ1-2; 9 positions agree with TRBD1. V gave up 5 bases and J gave up 1 base; unmatched junction bases: 2. The length of the CDR3 is 14 residues. Per the germline V gene, CDR1 is LNHDA and CDR2 is SQIVND (reference sequence). CDR3 sequence reads: CASSPGQGNYGYTF. CDR3 bases: TGTGCCAGTAGTCCGGGACAGGGTAACTATGGCTACACCTTC.

The chain is built from TRBV18 and TRBJ2-5; 7 nucleotides line up with TRBD1. The germline CDR1 and CDR2 sequences are KGHSH and LQKENI. The CDR3 has 15 amino acids. V gave up 3 bases and J gave up 5 bases; unmatched junction bases: 9. The DNA of the CDR3 is TGTGCCAGCTCACCTGGACAGGACAGGACGGAGACCCAGTACTTC. Protein product: CASSPGQDRTETQYF.

The chain uses TRBV3-1 (or the pseudogene TRBV3-2) and TRBJ1-3; 9 bases line up with TRBD1. The germline V gene has CDR1 LGHDT and CDR2 YNNKEL (reference sequence). V lost 5 bases and J lost 4; bases outside the gene matches: 9. The CDR3 runs to 16 residues. DNA of the CDR3: TGTGCCAGCAGCTCTCAAACAGGGGGCGCCGGAAACACCATATATTTT. It codes for CASSSQTGGAGNTIYF.

The chain carries TRBV28 and TRBJ1-1, with D unresolved. This CDR3 is 15 amino acids long. V was clipped by 4 bases and J by 0 bases, with 12 bases between them. The germline gives CDR1 MDHEN, CDR2 SYDVKM. CDR3: CASSSPFRMNTEAFF. CDR3 nucleotide sequence: TGTGCCAGCAGTTCTCCGTTTCGTATGAACACTGAAGCTTTCTTT.

This chain connects TRBV2 to TRBJ2-1, with 7 positions matching TRBD1. V was clipped by 7 bases and J by 7 bases; unmatched bases: 10. The germline gives CDR1 SNHLY, CDR2 FYNNEI. The CDR3 is 14 amino acids. The CDR3 bases are TGTGCCAGCACCCGACAGGGCGCCGAGAATGAGCAGTTCTTC. It encodes CASTRQGAENEQFF.

The genes are TRBV7-8 and TRBJ2-7; tentative D call: TRBD2 (5 bases). The V end lost 6 bases, the J end lost 2 bases, and 11 bases lay between the germline ends. The CDR3 sequence is 13 residues long. Germline assignment: CDR1 SGHVS and CDR2 FQNEAQ. The DNA of the CDR3 is TGTGCCAGCAGACTAGAGATACCCTACGAGCAGTACTTC. It is translated as CASRLEIPYEQYF.

This clone was picked up one time. This chain joins TRBV30 and TRBJ2-1; possibly TRBD2 for D (6 bases). Trimming took off 4 bases at V and 0 bases at J, with 16 bases between the two ends. Germline CDR1 reads GTSNPN; CDR2 reads SVGIG (reference sequence). This CDR3 has 16 residues. CDR3 nucleotide sequence: TGTGCCTGGAAGGTAGGGCGGGACTTCTCCTACAATGAGCAGTTCTTC. Its translation is CAWKVGRDFSYNEQFF.

This clone was detected only a few times. The rearrangement uses TRBV2 and TRBJ1-1; D remains ambiguous. The V gene lost 5 bases and the J gene lost 10 bases, with 11 bases spanning the gap. The CDR3 has 11 amino acids. Germline-derived CDR1 and CDR2 are SNHLY and FYNNEI. The CDR3 DNA follows: TGTGCCAGCAGTCACTTCGGTGGAGCTTTCTTT. Translating gives CASSHFGGAFF.

This clone was picked up a small number of times. The chain links TRBV5-6 to TRBJ2-5; a possible D gene is TRBD2 (6 bases). The CDR3 sequence is 14 residues long. Trimming removed 0 bases from V and 5 bases from J, with 11 bases in between. Germline V gene data show CDR1 as SGHDT and CDR2 as YYEEEE. The CDR3 DNA reads as TGTGCCAGCAGCTTGGTGGAGGGGTTGGAGACCCAGTACTTC. It specifies CASSLVEGLETQYF.

This chain joins TRBV30 and TRBJ2-7, with TRBD2 matching over 10 bases. The CDR3 has 14 residues. J was trimmed by 9 bases and V by 1 base; bases with no gene match: 9. Germline CDR1 reads GTSNPN; CDR2 reads SVGIG (reference sequence). The CDR3: CAWSAPSGGFRQYF. CDR3 nucleotides: TGTGCCTGGAGTGCCCCTAGCGGGGGATTTCGGCAGTACTTC.

The J gene is TRBJ1-1, the V gene TRBV24-1; D ambiguous. The CDR3 spans 12 residues. CDR1 is KGHDR and CDR2 is SFDVKD in the germline V gene. Trimming left V 5 bases short and J 10 bases short, with 13 bases between. CDR3 loop: CATSGPGSSAFF. CDR3 DNA sequence: TGTGCCACCAGTGGCCCCGGTTCATCAGCTTTCTTT.